This is a list of T cell receptor beta chains from one sample in a study of cytomegalovirus exposure and HLA in healthy donors. TCRdb keeps only in-frame clones here, not all; method: immunoSEQ multiplex PCR. The sample lists roughly 270,000 clones, approximately 88% seen once, with about 0.9% in the top ten. Material for sequencing was PBMCs. Receptors were obtained from a woman in her late teens or twenties in good health and CMV-seronegative. CDR3s include the opening cysteine and the closing phenylalanine or tryptophan. Each record gives: clone size, D gene, V gene, J gene, CDR3 protein, CDR3 DNA. D genes are given only for firm matches. Some rows mark clone size as missing; the rest say once, few, many or name a class of expanded clone.

NA	NA	TRBV2	TRBJ2-5	CASNPGVTAQETQYF	TGTGCCAGCAACCCAGGGGTGACGGCTCAAGAGACCCAGTACTTC
once	TRBD1	TRBV28	TRBJ1-5	CASSSDRVNQPQHF	TGTGCCAGCAGTTCCGACAGGGTGAATCAGCCCCAGCATTTT
few	NA	TRBV27	TRBJ1-5	CASSLSQGWQPQHF	TGTGCCAGCAGTTTATCGCAGGGGTGGCAGCCCCAGCATTTT
few	NA	TRBV2	TRBJ1-6	CASIPHGPSGSPLHF	TGTGCCAGCATCCCCCATGGGCCCTCCGGCTCACCCCTCCACTTT
once	NA	TRBV19	TRBJ1-2	CASSTQGQSYGYTF	TGTGCCAGTAGTACCCAAGGACAGTCTTATGGCTACACCTTC
NA	TRBD2	TRBV28	TRBJ2-7	CASSSPRGSGKYEQYF	TGTGCCAGCAGTTCCCCCCGGGGTAGCGGGAAATACGAGCAGTACTTC
NA	NA	TRBV29-1	TRBJ2-3	CSVVPQRGTDTQYF	TGCAGCGTTGTCCCGCAGCGGGGCACAGATACGCAGTATTTT
few	NA	TRBV5-4	TRBJ1-2	CASSLVGGRSYTF	TGTGCCAGCAGCTTGGTCGGAGGTCGAAGCTACACCTTC
many	TRBD2	TRBV28	TRBJ2-7	CASMGGSIHYEQYF	TGTGCCAGCATGGGCGGGAGTATCCACTACGAGCAGTACTTC
NA	NA	TRBV5-1	TRBJ2-3	CASSPGPPGNTQYF	TGCGCCAGCAGCCCCGGACCCCCGGGGAATACGCAGTATTTT
NA	TRBD1	TRBV10-3	TRBJ1-2	CATRTGEDGYTF	TGTGCCACCAGGACAGGGGAGGATGGCTACACCTTC
NA	NA	TRBV9	TRBJ1-3	CASSVVAWPGNTIYF	TGTGCCAGCAGCGTAGTCGCCTGGCCTGGAAACACCATATATTTT
NA	NA	TRBV2	TRBJ1-5	CASKAEGSNQPQHF	TGTGCCAGCAAGGCGGAAGGTAGCAATCAGCCCCAGCATTTT
NA	NA	TRBV2	TRBJ1-4	CASSIQGEKLFF	TGTGCCAGCAGTATTCAGGGGGAAAAACTGTTTTTT
NA	NA	TRBV6-1	TRBJ1-4	CASSVWRSSTNEKLFF	TGTGCCAGCAGTGTCTGGAGGTCCTCAACTAATGAAAAACTGTTTTTT
NA	NA	TRBV4-1	TRBJ2-4	CASSQDLPGKNIQYF	TGCGCCAGCAGCCAAGATCTCCCAGGCAAAAACATTCAGTACTTC
NA	NA	TRBV25-1	TRBJ2-5	CASSETLTVQETQYF	TGTGCCAGCAGTGAAACTCTCACGGTTCAAGAGACCCAGTACTTC
NA	NA	TRBV2	TRBJ1-2	CASMWTDYGYTF	TGTGCCAGCATGTGGACAGACTATGGCTACACCTTC
NA	TRBD1	TRBV15	TRBJ2-6	CATSVRQGVSGANVLTF	TGTGCCACCAGCGTACGACAGGGGGTGTCTGGGGCCAACGTCCTGACTTTC
NA	NA	TRBV11-1	TRBJ1-1	CASSGRVENTEAFF	TGTGCCAGCAGCGGCAGGGTGGAGAACACTGAAGCTTTCTTT
NA	NA	TRBV19	TRBJ1-2	CASSISVYGYTF	TGTGCCAGTAGTATATCAGTTTATGGCTACACCTTC
NA	NA	TRBV25-1	TRBJ2-7	CASSEFQEQYF	TGTGCCAGCAGTGAATTTCAGGAGCAGTACTTC
once	NA	TRBV4-1	TRBJ2-3	CASSQGERDTQYF	TGCGCCAGCAGCCAAGGTGAGAGAGATACGCAGTATTTT
few	TRBD1	TRBV27	TRBJ2-2	CASSSHDRAAGELFF	TGTGCCAGCAGTTCTCACGACAGGGCCGCCGGGGAGCTGTTTTTT
NA	NA	TRBV5-4	TRBJ2-1	CASSLGTEYNEQFF	TGTGCCAGCAGCTTAGGAACAGAGTACAATGAGCAGTTCTTC
NA	TRBD2	TRBV13	TRBJ2-7	CASSLSSGVSYEQYF	TGTGCCAGCAGCCTGTCTAGCGGCGTTTCCTACGAGCAGTACTTC
NA	NA	TRBV6-5	TRBJ1-3	CASSYSGVSSGNTIYF	TGTGCCAGCAGTTACTCCGGGGTCAGCTCTGGAAACACCATATATTTT
NA	TRBD1	TRBV5-1	TRBJ2-7	CASSLRTGQLEQYF	TGCGCCAGCAGCCTTCGGACAGGGCAGCTCGAGCAGTACTTC
NA	NA	TRBV12-5	TRBJ2-5	CASGLVVQGGETQYF	TGTGCTAGTGGTTTGGTAGTCCAGGGGGGAGAGACCCAGTACTTC